These 10 T cell receptor beta chains were sequenced from one sample in a study of OX40 agonist ivuxolimab in advanced cancers. Produced via immunoSEQ multiplex PCR; TCRdb's table is partial and in-frame only. The sample has 92,000 or so clones, around 90% seen once. Sequencing was performed on CD4+ or CD8+ T cells sorted from blood, taken in a trial of the OX40 agonist ivuxolimab. These receptor sequences come from an adult with an advanced solid tumor such as melanoma, head and neck, liver or kidney cancer.

Details on this clone: Relative to the germline gene, one junction end is altered; a read error may explain this. This chain joins TRBV11-3 and TRBJ2-5; tentative D call: TRBD1 (6 bases). The DNA end favors TRBJ2-7, so the J call may be wrong. This CDR3 region has 14 residues. Germline CDR1 reads SGHNT; CDR2 reads YENEEA. CDR3 DNA: TGTGCCAGCAGTTTAGAAAGGGGGTCCTACGAGCAGTACTTC. It translates to CASSLERGSYEQYF.

The chain combines TRBV6-5 with TRBJ2-7, with D possibly being TRBD1 or TRBD2 (5 bases each). Per germline, CDR1 MNHEY and CDR2 SVGAGI. V shed 5 bases and J shed 1 base, with 12 bases lying between them. The CDR3 covers 14 residues. CDR3 region: CASSRDRGSYEQYF. Here the CDR3 DNA reads TGTGCCAGCAGTCGTGACAGAGGGTCCTACGAGCAGTACTTC.

This chain connects TRBV7-2 to TRBJ2-5; D ambiguous. The assigned J gene may be wrong: the sequence end matches TRBJ2-7 better. The length of the CDR3 is 15 residues. Germline CDR1 and CDR2: SGHTA and FQGNSA. This CDR3 reads CASSPGWSASYEQYF. The CDR3 DNA reads TGTGCCAGCAGCCCCGGTTGGAGCGCTTCCTACGAGCAGTACTTC.

The chain's CDR3 is CAIARIYYEQYF. The CDR3 DNA reads as TGTGCCATAGCTCGGATTTACTACGAGCAGTACTTC. J is TRBJ2-7 and V is TRBV6-5; D not resolved. The CDR3 runs 12 residues. Germline-derived CDR1 and CDR2 are MNHEY and SVGAGI. V dropped 10 bases and J dropped 3 bases, with 13 bases sitting between them.

This clone is a singleton in its sample. This chain joins TRBV9 and TRBJ2-2, with TRBD2 identical over 16 bases. Trimming took 3 bases from V and 3 from J; bases not matched to a gene: 5. From germline, CDR1 is SGDLS and CDR2 YYNGEE. The CDR3 has 18 amino acids. The CDR3 sequence is CASSAGLAGGMDTGELFF. As DNA, the CDR3 is TGTGCCAGCAGCGCGGGACTAGCGGGGGGGATGGACACCGGGGAGCTGTTTTTT.

A single count supports this clone. The J gene is TRBJ2-7, the V gene TRBV15; D may be TRBD1 (6 bases). The CDR3 spans 13 residues. The V gene lost 1 base and the J gene lost 4 bases, with 8 bases spanning the gap. CDR1 is LNHNV, CDR2 YYDKDF, per germline (reference sequence). CDR3 protein: CATSRVQGYEQYF. CDR3 DNA sequence: TGTGCCACCAGCAGAGTACAGGGTTACGAGCAGTACTTC.

The genes are TRBV6-6 and TRBJ1-1, with 12 nucleotides matching TRBD1. The V gene's germline CDR1 is MNHNY and CDR2 SVGAGI (reference sequence). V shed 6 bases, J shed 5 bases, and the junction held 4 bases outside the gene matches. The CDR3 consists of 14 residues. The CDR3 loop is CASSTGQGATEAFF. The CDR3 DNA sequence: TGTGCCAGCAGCACGGGACAGGGGGCGACTGAAGCTTTCTTT.

The rearrangement links TRBV18 to TRBJ1-1; no firm D call. Germline V gives CDR1 KGHSH, CDR2 LQKENI. V lost 4 bases and J lost 2, with 5 bases in between. This CDR3 has 12 amino acids. CDR3 coding DNA: TGTGCCAGCTCACGTGTTAACACTGAAGCTTTCTTT. Amino acids: CASSRVNTEAFF.

The genes are TRBV9 and TRBJ2-5; 7 positions agree with TRBD1. The tail of the sequence fits TRBJ2-7 better, so the J call may be wrong. The CDR3 spans 15 residues. Germline V CDR1 and CDR2: SGDLS, YYNGEE. CDR3: CASSELPGQNYEQYF. The CDR3 nucleotides are TGTGCCAGCAGCGAGCTTCCGGGACAGAACTACGAGCAGTACTTC.

The V and J genes are TRBV5-1 and TRBJ1-3; 9 bases agree with TRBD1. There are 18 residues in the CDR3. CDR1 is SGHRS and CDR2 is YFSETQ in the germline V gene. The V and J ends lost 0 bases and 4 bases, in that order; junction bases with no gene match: 11. The CDR3 is CASSLAGLTGGAGNTIYF. DNA of the CDR3: TGCGCCAGCAGCTTGGCCGGCCTAACAGGGGGCGCCGGAAACACCATATATTTT.